Listed below are T cell receptor beta chains from one sample, sequenced in a study of blood T cell repertoires in COVID-19. TCRdb's table, derived via immunoSEQ multiplex PCR, lists solely in-frame clones and lacks some. The table includes about 200,000 clones, about 84% detected once. Material for sequencing was PBMCs or T cells enriched from blood (not recorded which). Source of these receptors: a middle-aged woman with acute COVID-19. Both conserved end residues are part of each CDR3. The D gene is left open where the match is weak. Rows give clone size only sometimes, using once, few, many, or a class for an expanded clone.

V gene: TRBV5-6
clone size: NA
J gene: TRBJ1-3
D gene: NA
CDR3 protein: CASSLSSGNTIYF
CDR3 DNA: TGTGCCAGCAGCTTGTCGTCTGGAAACACCATATATTTT

V gene: TRBV19
clone size: NA
J gene: TRBJ1-6
D gene: TRBD1
CDR3 protein: CASSTGQGISPLHF
CDR3 DNA: TGTGCCAGTAGTACGGGACAGGGGATTTCACCCCTCCACTTT

V gene: TRBV7-9
clone size: NA
J gene: TRBJ2-1
D gene: NA
CDR3 protein: CASSRYEQFF
CDR3 DNA: TGTGCCAGCAGCCGGTATGAGCAGTTCTTC

V gene: TRBV3-1/TRBV3-2
clone size: NA
J gene: TRBJ2-3
D gene: TRBD2
CDR3 protein: CASRHAGGTDTQYF
CDR3 DNA: TGTGCCAGCAGGCACGCGGGAGGCACAGATACGCAGTATTTT

V gene: TRBV13
clone size: NA
J gene: TRBJ1-2
D gene: NA
CDR3 protein: CASSLGSGNYGYTF
CDR3 DNA: TGTGCCAGCAGCTTAGGGTCAGGCAACTATGGCTACACCTTC

V gene: TRBV12-3/TRBV12-4
clone size: NA
J gene: TRBJ1-4
D gene: NA
CDR3 protein: CASSLGGREKLFF
CDR3 DNA: TGTGCCAGCAGTTTAGGGGGCCGTGAAAAACTGTTTTTT

V gene: TRBV24-1
clone size: NA
J gene: TRBJ2-7
D gene: TRBD2
CDR3 protein: CATSDRGERAGGNEQYF
CDR3 DNA: TGTGCCACCAGTGATCGCGGGGAAAGGGCGGGAGGTAACGAGCAGTACTTC

V gene: TRBV4-1
clone size: NA
J gene: TRBJ1-4
D gene: NA
CDR3 protein: CASSPPGAGAYKKLFF
CDR3 DNA: TGCGCCAGCAGCCCTCCTGGGGCAGGGGCATACAAAAAACTGTTTTTT

V gene: TRBV5-1
clone size: many
J gene: TRBJ2-5
D gene: NA
CDR3 protein: CASSTWRQQETQYF
CDR3 DNA: TGCGCCAGCAGCACCTGGCGGCAGCAAGAGACCCAGTACTTC

V gene: TRBV28
clone size: NA
J gene: TRBJ1-5
D gene: TRBD1
CDR3 protein: CASSLSRGQVGNQPQHF
CDR3 DNA: TGTGCCAGCAGTTTGAGCAGGGGGCAGGTCGGGAATCAGCCCCAGCATTTT

V gene: TRBV3-1/TRBV3-2
clone size: NA
J gene: TRBJ2-3
D gene: TRBD2
CDR3 protein: CASSRGTSGGAGFQNTQYF
CDR3 DNA: TGTGCCAGCAGCCGCGGGACTAGCGGGGGGGCCGGGTTCCAGAATACGCAGTATTTT

V gene: TRBV5-6
clone size: NA
J gene: TRBJ2-7
D gene: NA
CDR3 protein: CASSFLTGGTYEQYF
CDR3 DNA: TGTGCCAGCAGCTTCCTGACAGGAGGTACCTACGAGCAGTACTTC

V gene: TRBV30
clone size: NA
J gene: TRBJ1-4
D gene: TRBD1
CDR3 protein: CAWSGGTGEKLFF
CDR3 DNA: TGTGCCTGGAGTGGAGGGACAGGTGAAAAACTGTTTTTT

V gene: TRBV6-2/TRBV6-3
clone size: few
J gene: TRBJ1-5
D gene: TRBD1
CDR3 protein: CASSYGDRVYQPQHF
CDR3 DNA: TGTGCCAGCAGTTACGGCGACAGGGTTTATCAGCCCCAGCATTTT

V gene: TRBV4-1
clone size: few
J gene: TRBJ2-2
D gene: NA
CDR3 protein: CASSQEEQLHGELFF
CDR3 DNA: TGCGCCAGCAGCCAAGAGGAACAGCTACACGGGGAGCTGTTTTTT

V gene: TRBV4-2
clone size: NA
J gene: TRBJ2-5
D gene: NA
CDR3 protein: CASSPDSEETQYF
CDR3 DNA: TGTGCCAGCAGCCCGGACAGCGAAGAGACCCAGTACTTC

V gene: TRBV2
clone size: NA
J gene: TRBJ2-7
D gene: TRBD2
CDR3 protein: CASSGDTYIGTSGTYEQYF
CDR3 DNA: TGTGCCAGCAGTGGCGACACTTATATCGGGACTAGCGGAACCTACGAGCAGTACTTC

V gene: TRBV9
clone size: once
J gene: TRBJ2-2
D gene: NA
CDR3 protein: CASSVVGGRAGGELFF
CDR3 DNA: TGTGCCAGCAGCGTAGTCGGGGGTAGAGCTGGCGGGGAGCTGTTTTTT

V gene: TRBV30
clone size: once
J gene: TRBJ1-3
D gene: NA
CDR3 protein: CAWSPGANSGNTIYF
CDR3 DNA: TGTGCCTGGAGTCCAGGGGCTAACTCTGGAAACACCATATATTTT

V gene: TRBV7-2
clone size: few
J gene: TRBJ2-5
D gene: NA
CDR3 protein: CASSFEGGETQYF
CDR3 DNA: TGTGCCAGCAGCTTCGAGGGTGGAGAGACCCAGTACTTC

V gene: TRBV5-1
clone size: NA
J gene: TRBJ2-5
D gene: TRBD2
CDR3 protein: CASSPLRGGQETQYF
CDR3 DNA: TGCGCCAGCAGCCCCCTTCGCGGGGGTCAAGAGACCCAGTACTTC

V gene: TRBV5-1
clone size: NA
J gene: TRBJ1-2
D gene: NA
CDR3 protein: CASSLDDSYGYTF
CDR3 DNA: TGCGCCAGCAGCTTGGACGACAGCTATGGCTACACCTTC

V gene: TRBV21-1
clone size: NA
J gene: TRBJ2-5
D gene: NA
CDR3 protein: CASRPGLAGETQYF
CDR3 DNA: TGTGCCAGCAGGCCGGGACTAGCGGGAGAGACCCAGTACTTC

V gene: TRBV4-2
clone size: NA
J gene: TRBJ2-3
D gene: TRBD2
CDR3 protein: CASSTSGTSSTDTQYF
CDR3 DNA: TGTGCCAGCAGCACCTCCGGGACTAGTAGCACAGATACGCAGTATTTT

V gene: TRBV3-1/TRBV3-2
clone size: few
J gene: TRBJ2-1
D gene: TRBD1
CDR3 protein: CASSQDGGWRDRGSYNEQFF
CDR3 DNA: TGTGCCAGCAGCCAAGATGGGGGTTGGCGGGACAGGGGCTCCTACAATGAGCAGTTCTTC

V gene: TRBV6-4
clone size: many
J gene: TRBJ2-3
D gene: TRBD2
CDR3 protein: CASSDGGSSTDTQYF
CDR3 DNA: TGTGCCAGCAGTGATGGCGGGAGTAGCACAGATACGCAGTATTTT

V gene: TRBV5-5
clone size: NA
J gene: TRBJ2-3
D gene: TRBD2
CDR3 protein: CASSLGLAETDTQYF
CDR3 DNA: TGTGCCAGCAGCTTGGGACTAGCGGAGACAGATACGCAGTATTTT

V gene: TRBV3-1/TRBV3-2
clone size: NA
J gene: TRBJ2-5
D gene: NA
CDR3 protein: CASSQGSQETQYF
CDR3 DNA: TGTGCCAGCAGCCAAGGCAGCCAAGAGACCCAGTACTTC

V gene: TRBV5-1
clone size: few
J gene: TRBJ1-2
D gene: NA
CDR3 protein: CASSPEGRSNYGYTF
CDR3 DNA: TGCGCCAGCAGCCCCGAGGGCAGAAGTAACTATGGCTACACCTTC